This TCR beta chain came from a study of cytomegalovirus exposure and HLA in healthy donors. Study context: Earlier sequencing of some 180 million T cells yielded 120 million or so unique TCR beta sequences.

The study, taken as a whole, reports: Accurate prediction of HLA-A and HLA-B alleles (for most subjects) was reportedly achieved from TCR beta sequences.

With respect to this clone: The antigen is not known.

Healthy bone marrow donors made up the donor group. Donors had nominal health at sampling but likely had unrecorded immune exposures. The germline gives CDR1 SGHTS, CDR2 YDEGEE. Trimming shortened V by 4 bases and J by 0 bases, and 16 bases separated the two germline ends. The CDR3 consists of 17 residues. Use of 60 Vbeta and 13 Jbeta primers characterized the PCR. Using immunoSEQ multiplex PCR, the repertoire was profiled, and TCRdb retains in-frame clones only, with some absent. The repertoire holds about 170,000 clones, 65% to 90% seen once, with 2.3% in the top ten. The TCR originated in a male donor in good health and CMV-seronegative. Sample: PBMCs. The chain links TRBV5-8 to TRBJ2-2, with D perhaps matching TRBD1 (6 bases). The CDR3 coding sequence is TGTGCCAGCAGCCGAAATTCCGGGACACCGAACACCGGGGAGCTGTTTTTT. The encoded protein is CASSRNSGTPNTGELFF.